Listed below are T cell receptor beta chains from one sample, sequenced in a study of T cells in Graves' hyperthyroidism and ophthalmopathy. TCRdb fed the multiplex PCR reads into MiXCR, producing one record per CDR3 protein. This table has about 360,000 distinct CDR3 sequences, approximately 12% appearing once. The sequencing input was blood. These receptors came from a man aged 25-45 years with Graves' hyperthyroidism that later progressed to Graves' ophthalmopathy. The CDR3 runs from the conserved cysteine through the conserved F or W. Each record gives: clone size, J gene, D gene, V gene, CDR3 DNA, CDR3 protein. The D gene is left open where the match is weak. The listing skips clone size in some rows; elsewhere it reads once, few, many or a size class.

clone_size: many; j_call: TRBJ2-7; d_call: NA; v_call: TRBV12-3/TRBV12-4; cdr3_nt: TGTGCCAGCAGGTTTCCCCCCGGTGGGGAGCAGTACTTC; cdr3_aa: CASRFPPGGEQYF
clone_size: many; j_call: TRBJ2-3; d_call: NA; v_call: TRBV2; cdr3_nt: TGTGCCAGCGACACAGCTGAAAGCACAGATACGCAGTATTTT; cdr3_aa: CASDTAESTDTQYF
clone_size: many; j_call: TRBJ2-3; d_call: NA; v_call: TRBV6-2/TRBV6-3; cdr3_nt: TGTGCCAGCAGTGCCATAGGTAGCGGACACACAGATACGCAGTATTTT; cdr3_aa: CASSAIGSGHTDTQYF
clone_size: many; j_call: TRBJ1-5; d_call: NA; v_call: TRBV2; cdr3_nt: TGTGCCATCAAAAGGTGGGGGACTCCGGGGAGTCAGCCCCAGCATTTT; cdr3_aa: CAIKRWGTPGSQPQHF
clone_size: NA; j_call: TRBJ2-7; d_call: NA; v_call: TRBV5-4; cdr3_nt: TGTGCCAGCAGCCTGTCGGATCTGAACGAGCAGTACTTC; cdr3_aa: CASSLSDLNEQYF
clone_size: NA; j_call: TRBJ2-3; d_call: NA; v_call: TRBV5-5; cdr3_nt: TGTGCCAGCAGCTTGCTAGCTAGCCGTGCAGATACGCAGTATTTT; cdr3_aa: CASSLLASRADTQYF
clone_size: NA; j_call: TRBJ1-2; d_call: TRBD1; v_call: TRBV10-3; cdr3_nt: TGTGCCATTGGGACAGGGGGCAACTATGGCTACACCTTC; cdr3_aa: CAIGTGGNYGYTF
clone_size: NA; j_call: TRBJ2-2; d_call: NA; v_call: TRBV7-6; cdr3_nt: TGTGCCAGCAGCTCAGAAAGGGCGCCGAACACCGGGGAGCTGTTTTTT; cdr3_aa: CASSSERAPNTGELFF
clone_size: few; j_call: TRBJ2-1; d_call: NA; v_call: TRBV5-1; cdr3_nt: TGCGCCAGCAGCCCAGCGGGCAATGAGCAGTTCTTC; cdr3_aa: CASSPAGNEQFF
clone_size: NA; j_call: TRBJ2-3; d_call: NA; v_call: TRBV6-2/TRBV6-3; cdr3_nt: TGTGCCAGCAGGTGGACCGTCACAGATACGCAGTATTTT; cdr3_aa: CASRWTVTDTQYF
clone_size: few; j_call: TRBJ2-7; d_call: NA; v_call: TRBV20-1; cdr3_nt: TGCAGTGCTATGGCCGGAAGCTACGAGCAGTACTTC; cdr3_aa: CSAMAGSYEQYF
clone_size: NA; j_call: TRBJ1-1; d_call: NA; v_call: TRBV19; cdr3_nt: TGTGCCAGTACCCCCCTAGGAGGAGACCCTGAAGCTTTCTTT; cdr3_aa: CASTPLGGDPEAFF
clone_size: few; j_call: TRBJ2-1; d_call: NA; v_call: TRBV19; cdr3_nt: TGTGCCAGTAGTATGGGGAACTCCTACAATGAGCAGTTCTTC; cdr3_aa: CASSMGNSYNEQFF
clone_size: NA; j_call: TRBJ1-1; d_call: NA; v_call: TRBV6-2/TRBV6-3; cdr3_nt: TGTGCCAGCACTTTTAGACCCCCCTGGAACACTGAAGCTTTCTTT; cdr3_aa: CASTFRPPWNTEAFF
clone_size: NA; j_call: TRBJ2-2; d_call: TRBD2; v_call: TRBV6-1; cdr3_nt: TGTGCCAGCAGTGGTCCCTCCTGGAGCGGGGGCCCCCGGGCCCCCGGGGAGCTGTTTTTT; cdr3_aa: CASSGPSWSGGPRAPGELFF
clone_size: many; j_call: TRBJ2-7; d_call: NA; v_call: TRBV7-2; cdr3_nt: TGTGCCAGCAGCTTAGAGATCAGCTCCTACGAGCAGTACTTC; cdr3_aa: CASSLEISSYEQYF
clone_size: NA; j_call: TRBJ2-1; d_call: NA; v_call: TRBV14; cdr3_nt: TGTGCCAGCAGCGTCTTCTCCTGGGGGGGCGACAATGAGCAGTTCTTC; cdr3_aa: CASSVFSWGGDNEQFF
clone_size: few; j_call: TRBJ1-6; d_call: NA; v_call: TRBV2; cdr3_nt: TGTGCCAGCTGCCAGGACAGTTCCTCCTATAATTCACCCCTCCACTTT; cdr3_aa: CASCQDSSSYNSPLHF
clone_size: NA; j_call: TRBJ2-5; d_call: NA; v_call: TRBV11-2; cdr3_nt: TGTGCCAGCAGCGTTCGAGGGGGTTTTGAGACCCAGTACTTC; cdr3_aa: CASSVRGGFETQYF
clone_size: few; j_call: TRBJ1-6; d_call: TRBD1; v_call: TRBV7-9; cdr3_nt: TGTGCCAGCAGCTTAGCGGGACTCGACAGGGGGCCATCACCCCTCCACTTT; cdr3_aa: CASSLAGLDRGPSPLHF
clone_size: many; j_call: TRBJ1-5; d_call: NA; v_call: TRBV30; cdr3_nt: TGTGCCTGGAGTGTAACCGACGAGGGGCCCCAGCATTTT; cdr3_aa: CAWSVTDEGPQHF
clone_size: many; j_call: TRBJ1-1; d_call: TRBD1; v_call: TRBV3-1; cdr3_nt: TGTGCCAGCAGCCTGTCAGGGGGCCCGGGGACTGAAGCTTTCTTT; cdr3_aa: CASSLSGGPGTEAFF
clone_size: many; j_call: TRBJ2-5; d_call: NA; v_call: TRBV7-9; cdr3_nt: TGTGCCAGCAGCCATGTCGCCAGGGCTGAGACCCAGTACTTC; cdr3_aa: CASSHVARAETQYF
clone_size: few; j_call: TRBJ2-4; d_call: TRBD2; v_call: TRBV6-1; cdr3_nt: TGTGCCAGCAAACTTCGGTGGGACATTAGACTAGCGGGGGGCCCCCTTACCAAAAACATTCAGTACTTC; cdr3_aa: CASKLRWDIRLAGGPLTKNIQYF
clone_size: many; j_call: TRBJ1-6; d_call: NA; v_call: TRBV20-1; cdr3_nt: TGCAGTGCTAAAGGGGTAGTGGGGGCTTATAATTCACCCCTCCACTTT; cdr3_aa: CSAKGVVGAYNSPLHF
clone_size: NA; j_call: TRBJ1-5; d_call: NA; v_call: TRBV9; cdr3_nt: TGTGCCAGCAGCCCGGACGGATTACTCAATCAGCCCCAGCATTTT; cdr3_aa: CASSPDGLLNQPQHF
clone_size: NA; j_call: TRBJ2-7; d_call: TRBD1; v_call: TRBV3-1; cdr3_nt: TGTGCCAGCAGCCGCCCAGGGGGCAGCTACGGGCAGTACTTC; cdr3_aa: CASSRPGGSYGQYF
clone_size: NA; j_call: TRBJ1-3; d_call: TRBD1; v_call: TRBV28; cdr3_nt: TGTGCCAGCGGTCCCGGGACAGGGCCTGGAAACACCATATATTTT; cdr3_aa: CASGPGTGPGNTIYF
clone_size: many; j_call: TRBJ1-2; d_call: TRBD1; v_call: TRBV3-1; cdr3_nt: TGTGCCAGCAGACATTCCACAGACAGGGTGGGCGGCTACACCTTC; cdr3_aa: CASRHSTDRVGGYTF
clone_size: few; j_call: TRBJ1-1; d_call: NA; v_call: TRBV19; cdr3_nt: TGTGCCAGTAGTATTCGACAGCACACTGAAGCTTTCTTT; cdr3_aa: CASSIRQHTEAFF
clone_size: once; j_call: TRBJ2-3; d_call: TRBD2; v_call: TRBV4-2; cdr3_nt: TGTGCCAGCAGCCAAATGCTAGCGGGGGGGACAGATACGCAGTATTTT; cdr3_aa: CASSQMLAGGTDTQYF
clone_size: few; j_call: TRBJ1-5; d_call: NA; v_call: TRBV19; cdr3_nt: TGTGCCAGTAGTATAGAGGGCGACCAGCCCCAGCATTTT; cdr3_aa: CASSIEGDQPQHF
clone_size: many; j_call: TRBJ2-5; d_call: NA; v_call: TRBV7-3; cdr3_nt: TGTGCCAGCAGCTTAACGGTGAGGGAGACCCAGTACTTC; cdr3_aa: CASSLTVRETQYF